A single sample is the source of the 28 T cell receptor beta chains below, sequenced in a study of cytomegalovirus exposure and HLA in healthy donors. PCR was performed using 60 Vbeta and 13 Jbeta primers. Assay: immunoSEQ multiplex PCR; the TCRdb copy retains only in-frame clones and omits some. In the table there are fewer than 150,000 clones, about 70% of which are singletons. Material: PBMCs. These receptors were taken from a man between 18 and 35 years old in good health and CMV-seronegative.

V usage is TRBV19 and J usage is TRBJ2-7, with 9 bases that match TRBD2. The CDR3 covers 14 residues. Germline values: CDR1 LNHDA, CDR2 SQIVND (reference sequence). The V segment lost 8 bases and the J segment 2 bases; nucleotides outside the gene matches: 7. The CDR3 loop is CASGASGVTYEQYF. Here the CDR3 DNA reads TGTGCCAGTGGGGCTAGCGGGGTTACCTACGAGCAGTACTTC.

This clone has a single count. The CDR3 sequence is CASSYQGDGYTF. The DNA of the CDR3 is TGTGCCAGCAGTTACCAAGGGGATGGCTACACCTTC. The gene calls are TRBV6-5 and TRBJ1-2; possible D gene TRBD1, 5 bases. Trimming left V 2 bases short and J 6 bases short, with 7 bases between. The CDR3 contains 12 residues. CDR1 and CDR2 from the germline V gene are MNHEY and SVGAGI.

The genes are TRBV12-5 and TRBJ2-7; no reliable D call. This CDR3 contains 11 residues. With 5 bases removed from V and 6 bases from J, the gap between germline ends came to 8 bases. CDR1 and CDR2 (germline): LGHNT, FRNRAP. Here the CDR3 reads CASGLPREQYF. CDR3 nucleotides: TGTGCTAGTGGTCTCCCCCGCGAGCAGTACTTC.

J is TRBJ1-1 and V is TRBV5-5, with TRBD1 as a possible D gene (5 bases). Between the trimmed V and J ends, which lost 7 bases and 3 bases, there was a span of 16 bases. Germline CDR1 SGHKS, CDR2 YYEKEE (reference sequence). The length of the CDR3 is 14 residues. CDR3 nucleotides: TGTGCCAGCGGCGGGGGATCTATGTACACTGAAGCTTTCTTT. It encodes CASGGGSMYTEAFF. Drawing the rest from reference TRBV5-5 and TRBJ1-1, the complete variable domain is DAGVTQSPTHLIKTRGQQVTLRCSPISGHKSVSWYQQVLGQGPQFIFQYYEKEERGRGNFPDRFSARQFPNYSSELNVNALLLGDSALYLCASGGGSMYTEAFFGQGTRLTVV.

The rearrangement links TRBV27 to TRBJ1-4; D might be TRBD1 (5 bases). Germline loops: CDR1 MNHEY, CDR2 SMNVEV (reference sequence). The length of the CDR3 is 14 residues. The V end was cut by 5 bases, the J end by 8 bases, with 15 bases between. The DNA for the CDR3 is TGTGCCAGCAGTGGGGGGAGGAGGGGAGAAAAACTGTTTTTT. This codes for CASSGGRRGEKLFF.

The rearrangement joins TRBV19 to TRBJ1-3; D might be TRBD1 (6 bases). CDR1 LNHDA and CDR2 SQIVND come from the germline V gene (reference sequence). CDR3 length: 13 residues. V was shortened by 10 bases and J by 3 bases, with 13 bases between the two germline ends. DNA for the CDR3: TGTGCCACCATTCACAGGGTTGGAAACACCATATATTTT. This codes for CATIHRVGNTIYF.

This clone appeared once. The chain has TRBV2 and TRBJ2-3, with TRBD2 identical over 8 bases. Trimming removed 7 bases from V and 2 bases from J; junction bases left unmatched: 8. CDR1 is SNHLY and CDR2 is FYNNEI in the germline V gene. The CDR3 is 15 amino acids. CDR3 sequence (DNA): TGTGCCAGCATGATGGGTAGCGGGAACACAGATACGCAGTATTTT. Its protein product is CASMMGSGNTDTQYF.

J is TRBJ1-5 and V is TRBV7-2; weak D call: TRBD1 (5 bases). The CDR3 totals 16 residues. Germline V gives CDR1 SGHTA, CDR2 FQGNSA. The ends were cut back, 2 bases at V and 4 bases at J, with 15 bases in the middle. Here the CDR3 reads CASSLFPRGVNQPQHF. The CDR3 DNA reads as TGTGCCAGCAGCTTATTTCCAAGGGGCGTTAATCAGCCCCAGCATTTT. Supplemented by reference TRBV7-2 and TRBJ1-5, the full variable domain reads GAGVSQSPSNKVTEKGKDVELRCDPISGHTALYWYRQSLGQGLEFLIYFQGNSAPDKSGLPSDRFSAERTGGSVSTLTIQRTQQEDSAVYLCASSLFPRGVNQPQHFGDGTRLSIL.

This chain links TRBV5-4 with TRBJ1-4, with D unclear. Germline assignment: CDR1 SGHNT and CDR2 YYREEE (reference sequence). Trimming took 5 bases from V and 7 from J, leaving 15 bases between them. There are 14 residues in the CDR3. Here the CDR3 DNA reads TGTGCCAGCAGTCTAGACGGGAGGAGTGAAAAACTGTTTTTT. Translation gives CASSLDGRSEKLFF.

V gene TRBV27 combines with J gene TRBJ1-1; maybe TRBD1 (5 bases). V gave up 5 bases and J gave up 0 bases, with 10 bases separating them. The germline V gene encodes CDR1 MNHEY and CDR2 SMNVEV (reference sequence). The CDR3 runs to 14 residues. The CDR3 DNA follows: TGTGCCAGCAGTCATGACAGACTGAACACTGAAGCTTTCTTT. It encodes CASSHDRLNTEAFF.

The chain is built from TRBV7-6 and TRBJ2-3, with 8 nucleotides matching TRBD2. Trimming at V came to 0 bases and at J to 0 bases, leaving 5 bases not matched to a gene. The CDR3 runs to 17 residues. Germline loops: CDR1 SGHVS, CDR2 FNYEAQ. The CDR3 loop is CASSLAPSGFSTDTQYF. CDR3 DNA sequence: TGTGCCAGCAGCTTAGCCCCTAGCGGGTTTAGCACAGATACGCAGTATTTT.

This chain uses TRBV5-1 with TRBJ2-7; 9 positions agree with TRBD2. Losses at the gene ends were 7 bases for V and 3 bases for J; bases not matched to a gene: 11. CDR3 length: 15 residues. The germline V gene encodes CDR1 SGHRS and CDR2 YFSETQ. The CDR3 region is CASRTTSGPIYEQYF. The CDR3 nucleotides read TGCGCCAGCCGGACGACTAGCGGTCCGATCTACGAGCAGTACTTC.

This clone was detected once. The rearrangement links TRBV9 to TRBJ2-7, with TRBD2 matching over 14 bases. Per germline, CDR1 SGDLS and CDR2 YYNGEE. CDR3 size: 17 residues. The J segment lost 6 bases and the V segment lost 0 bases, leaving 8 bases of the junction unmatched. CDR3 DNA: TGTGCCAGCAGCGTAGGGGGGACTAGCGGGAGTTCAGCCGAGCAGTACTTC. Protein sequence: CASSVGGTSGSSAEQYF.

V usage is TRBV5-1 and J usage is TRBJ1-5; a weak D match, TRBD1 (5 bases). V was cut by 3 bases and J by 0 bases, with 10 bases left in between. The CDR3 is made up of 15 amino acids. The V gene's germline CDR1 is SGHRS and CDR2 YFSETQ. In nucleotides, the CDR3 is TGCGCCAGCAGCTGGGAAGGGGATAGCAATCAGCCCCAGCATTTT. Its protein is CASSWEGDSNQPQHF.

The V call is TRBV2, the J call TRBJ1-2, with 8 nucleotides matching TRBD1. This CDR3 contains 13 residues. Trimming took 7 bases from V and 8 from J; bases not matched to a gene: 9. Germline loops: CDR1 SNHLY, CDR2 FYNNEI. CDR3 DNA sequence: TGTGCCAGCAAGGAGACAGGGGCAGGGGGCTACACCTTC. This codes for CASKETGAGGYTF.

J is TRBJ1-3 and V is TRBV7-6, with D possibly being TRBD1 (5 bases). V was pared by 0 bases and J by 1 base, with 16 bases between. The CDR3 runs 18 residues. Germline V gives CDR1 SGHVS, CDR2 FNYEAQ. The CDR3 region is CASSLASTPGGSGNTIYF. CDR3 nucleotide sequence: TGTGCCAGCAGCTTAGCCTCCACGCCGGGGGGATCTGGAAACACCATATATTTT.

V is TRBV7-6 and J is TRBJ2-7, with D unresolved. Germline V gene lookup returns CDR1 SGHVS and CDR2 FNYEAQ. This CDR3 has 15 residues. V was clipped by 6 bases and J by 0 bases, with 15 bases between them. The CDR3 here is CASSLTSRSSYEQYF. For the CDR3, the DNA is TGTGCCAGCAGTCTTACTTCACGAAGCTCCTACGAGCAGTACTTC. Complete variable domain (other parts from reference TRBV7-6 and TRBJ2-7): GAGVSQSPRYKVTKRGQDVALRCDPISGHVSLYWYRQALGQGPEFLTYFNYEAQQDKSGLPNDRFSAERPEGSISTLTIQRTEQRDSAMYRCASSLTSRSSYEQYFGPGTRLTVT.

This rearrangement joins TRBV7-9 to TRBJ2-7, with 10 bases matching TRBD1. The length of the CDR3 is 18 residues. Germline V lookup: CDR1 SEHNR, CDR2 FQNEAQ (reference sequence). Losses at the gene ends were 2 bases for V and 2 bases for J; bases not matched to a gene: 12. The chain's CDR3 is CASSLIGTGAKKTYEQYF. DNA of the CDR3: TGTGCCAGCAGCTTAATAGGGACAGGGGCAAAAAAAACCTACGAGCAGTACTTC.

This clone turned up a few times. The J gene is TRBJ2-3, the V gene TRBV5-1; D is possibly TRBD2 (6 bases). V was clipped by 3 bases and J by 2 bases, with 16 bases between them. Germline V gives CDR1 SGHRS, CDR2 YFSETQ. The CDR3 runs 16 residues. The CDR3 nucleotides are TGCGCCAGCAGCTGGACTACCCGTCGGAACACAGATACGCAGTATTTT. Translating gives CASSWTTRRNTDTQYF. The entire variable domain, with the rest obtained from reference TRBV5-1 and TRBJ2-3, is as follows: KAGVTQTPRYLIKTRGQQVTLSCSPISGHRSVSWYQQTPGQGLQFLFEYFSETQRNKGNFPGRFSGRQFSNSRSEMNVSTLELGDSALYLCASSWTTRRNTDTQYFGPGTRLTVL.

J is TRBJ2-1 and V is TRBV9; TRBD2 might be the D (5 bases). V gave up 2 bases and J gave up 4 bases, with 13 bases separating them. This CDR3 has 15 residues. Germline CDR1 SGDLS, CDR2 YYNGEE. The CDR3 region has the DNA TGTGCCAGCAGCGTTGAGCTAGCCGCATACAATGAGCAGTTCTTC. Its translation: CASSVELAAYNEQFF. Based on the CDR3 plus reference TRBV9 and TRBJ2-1, the full variable domain is DSGVTQTPKHLITATGQRVTLRCSPRSGDLSVYWYQQSLDQGLQFLIQYYNGEERAKGNILERFSAQQFPDLHSELNLSSLELGDSALYFCASSVELAAYNEQFFGPGTRLTVL.

The gene calls are TRBV7-7 and TRBJ2-1; 7 positions agree with TRBD1. The CDR3 is made up of 14 amino acids. Germline CDR1 reads SSHAT; CDR2 reads FNYEAQ (reference sequence). The V and J ends lost 3 bases and 10 bases, in that order; junction bases with no gene match: 9. CDR3: CASSLQTGDREQFF. In DNA, the CDR3 is TGTGCCAGCAGCTTGCAAACAGGGGACCGGGAGCAGTTCTTC.

This clone has more than one count but fewer than ten. V and J are TRBV15 and TRBJ2-5; TRBD1 matches 9 bases. After removal of 1 base from V and 5 bases from J, the junction contained 8 bases not matched to a gene. Per the germline V gene, CDR1 is LNHNV and CDR2 is YYDKDF (reference sequence). The CDR3 totals 16 residues. This CDR3 reads CATSRGWGQGRETQYF. The CDR3 DNA sequence: TGTGCCACCAGCAGAGGTTGGGGACAGGGTAGGGAGACCCAGTACTTC.

The genes are TRBV6-1 and TRBJ2-1; the match to TRBD2 covers 9 bases. After removal of 4 bases from V and 7 bases from J, the junction contained 14 bases not matched to a gene. Germline loops: CDR1 MNHNS, CDR2 SASEGT. The CDR3 length is 17 residues. CDR3 protein: CASSGQGVAGARNEQFF. The CDR3 bases are TGTGCCAGCAGTGGTCAGGGGGTAGCGGGAGCACGGAATGAGCAGTTCTTC.

This clone was seen just once. The chain couples TRBV19 to TRBJ2-2, with 10 bases matching TRBD1. The CDR3 runs to 15 residues. After removal of 6 bases from V and 3 bases from J, the junction contained 4 bases not matched to a gene. In germline, CDR1 is LNHDA, CDR2 SQIVND (reference sequence). The CDR3 DNA reads TGTGCCAGTAGGGGGGGACAGGGGTACACCGGGGAGCTGTTTTTT. This codes for CASRGGQGYTGELFF. The full variable domain, with the rest looked up from reference TRBV19 and TRBJ2-2, is DGGITQSPKYLFRKEGQNVTLSCEQNLNHDAMYWYRQDPGQGLRLIYYSQIVNDFQKGDIAEGYSVSREKKESFPLTVTSAQKNPTAFYLCASRGGQGYTGELFFGEGSRLTVL.

V gene TRBV6-1 combines with J gene TRBJ2-2, with 7 bases aligning to TRBD1. V lost 5 bases to trimming and J lost 2 bases; unmatched junction nucleotides: 5. The CDR3 covers 15 residues. Germline V gives CDR1 MNHNS, CDR2 SASEGT. CDR3 amino acids: CASSTRTGNTGELFF. The CDR3 DNA sequence: TGTGCCAGCAGTACCCGGACAGGCAACACCGGGGAGCTGTTTTTT.

The gene calls are TRBV7-3 and TRBJ2-3, with D possibly matching TRBD1 (6 bases). Germline CDR1 reads SGHTA; CDR2 reads FQGTGA. The CDR3 sequence is 14 residues long. V was cut by 5 bases and J by 1 base, with 10 bases left in between. CDR3 nucleotide sequence: TGTGCCAGCAGCCATGGGGGCCGCACAGATACGCAGTATTTT. Residues: CASSHGGRTDTQYF.

This chain links TRBV28 with TRBJ2-7; D might be TRBD1 (6 bases). The CDR3 contains 14 residues. Germline CDR1 reads MDHEN; CDR2 reads SYDVKM. V lost 2 bases and J lost 0, with 8 bases in between. CDR3 region: CASSLTGTSYEQYF. As DNA, the CDR3 is TGTGCCAGCAGTTTAACAGGGACCTCCTACGAGCAGTACTTC.

The genes are TRBV7-2 and TRBJ1-1, with D perhaps matching TRBD1 (6 bases). Trimming took off 1 base at V and 2 bases at J, with 11 bases between the two ends. The CDR3 runs to 15 residues. Germline values: CDR1 SGHTA, CDR2 FQGNSA. CDR3 residues: CASSLVGQSNTEAFF. The CDR3 bases are TGTGCCAGCAGCTTAGTCGGACAGTCCAACACTGAAGCTTTCTTT.